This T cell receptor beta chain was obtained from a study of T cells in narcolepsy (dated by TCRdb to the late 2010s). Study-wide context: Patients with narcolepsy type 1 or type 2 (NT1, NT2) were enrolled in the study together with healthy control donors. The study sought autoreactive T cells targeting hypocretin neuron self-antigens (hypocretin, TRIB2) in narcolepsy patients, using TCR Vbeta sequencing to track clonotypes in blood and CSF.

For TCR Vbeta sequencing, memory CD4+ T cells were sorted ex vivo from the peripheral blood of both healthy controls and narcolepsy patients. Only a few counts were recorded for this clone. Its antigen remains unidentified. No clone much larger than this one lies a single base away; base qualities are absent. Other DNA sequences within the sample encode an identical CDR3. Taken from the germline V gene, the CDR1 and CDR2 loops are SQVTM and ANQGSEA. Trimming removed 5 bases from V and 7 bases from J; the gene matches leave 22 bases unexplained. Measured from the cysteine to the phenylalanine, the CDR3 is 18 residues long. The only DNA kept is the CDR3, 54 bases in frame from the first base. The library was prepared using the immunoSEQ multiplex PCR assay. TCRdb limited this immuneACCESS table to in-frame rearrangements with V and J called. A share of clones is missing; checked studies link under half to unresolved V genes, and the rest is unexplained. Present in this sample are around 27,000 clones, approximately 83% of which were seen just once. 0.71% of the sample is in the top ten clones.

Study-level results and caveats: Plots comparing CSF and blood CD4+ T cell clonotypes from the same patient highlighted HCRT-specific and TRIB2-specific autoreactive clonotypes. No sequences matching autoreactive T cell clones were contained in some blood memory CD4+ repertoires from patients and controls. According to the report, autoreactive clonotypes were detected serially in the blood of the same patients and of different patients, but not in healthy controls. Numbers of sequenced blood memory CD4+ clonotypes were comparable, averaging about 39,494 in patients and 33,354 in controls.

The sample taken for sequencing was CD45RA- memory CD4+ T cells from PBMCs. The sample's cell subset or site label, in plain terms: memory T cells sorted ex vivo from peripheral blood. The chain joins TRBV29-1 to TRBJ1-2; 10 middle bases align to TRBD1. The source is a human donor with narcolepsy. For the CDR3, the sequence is CSVNGPGGGDRGLSGYTF. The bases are TGCAGCGTTAATGGACCGGGAGGGGGCGACAGGGGGCTGAGTGGCTACACCTTC.